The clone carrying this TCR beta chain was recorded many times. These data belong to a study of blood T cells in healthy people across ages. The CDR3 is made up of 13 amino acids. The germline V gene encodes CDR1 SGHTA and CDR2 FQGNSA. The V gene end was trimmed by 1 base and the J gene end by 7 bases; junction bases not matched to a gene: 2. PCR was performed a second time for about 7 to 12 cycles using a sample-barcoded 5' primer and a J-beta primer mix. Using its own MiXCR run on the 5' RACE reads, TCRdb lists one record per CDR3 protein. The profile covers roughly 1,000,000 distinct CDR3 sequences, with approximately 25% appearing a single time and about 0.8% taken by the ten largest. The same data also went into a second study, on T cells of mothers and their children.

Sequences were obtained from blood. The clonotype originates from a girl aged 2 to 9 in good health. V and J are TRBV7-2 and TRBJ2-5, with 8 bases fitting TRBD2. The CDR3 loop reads CASSLGAGGTQYF. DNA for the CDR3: TGTGCCAGCAGCTTAGGGGCGGGAGGGACCCAGTACTTC. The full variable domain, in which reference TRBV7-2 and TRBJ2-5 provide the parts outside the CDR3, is GAGVSQSPSNKVTEKGKDVELRCDPISGHTALYWYRQSLGQGLEFLIYFQGNSAPDKSGLPSDRFSAERTGGSVSTLTIQRTQQEDSAVYLCASSLGAGGTQYFGPGTRLLVL.